What follows are 22 T cell receptor beta chains derived from one specimen sequenced in a study of control samples from healthy donors and cancer patients. The repertoire was sequenced with immunoSEQ multiplex PCR; TCRdb's copy has only in-frame clones and lacks some. This table has 100,000 to 150,000 clones, about nine tenths appearing once. The sample consisted of blood. Receptor source: a man younger than 30 in good health.

This clone was seen once. The rearrangement joins TRBV24-1 to TRBJ2-3; D not certain. V was clipped by 9 bases and J by 2 bases, with 26 bases between them. This CDR3 is 18 amino acids long. Germline CDR1 is KGHDR and CDR2 is SFDVKD. CDR3 sequence (DNA): TGTGCCACCGGACCGGCCCCGGAAAATACACTGGCCACAGATACGCAGTATTTT. This gives the protein CATGPAPENTLATDTQYF.

The rearrangement uses TRBV10-3 and TRBJ1-2; no clear D. Germline V CDR1 and CDR2: ENHRY, SYGVKD. The CDR3 totals 16 residues. V was clipped by 0 bases and J by 8 bases, with 19 bases between them. The CDR3 coding sequence is TGTGCCATCAGTGAGTCGGTTGGAATGGGAGGTCGGGGCTACACCTTC. It codes for CAISESVGMGGRGYTF.

The chain uses TRBV6-5 and TRBJ1-2; D unresolved. The ends were cut back, 2 bases at V and 8 bases at J, with 15 bases in the middle. The CDR3 is 14 amino acids. Germline CDR1 MNHEY, CDR2 SVGAGI. The CDR3 nucleotides are TGTGCCAGCAGTTACGCCCCGGCGGGAGAAGGCTACACCTTC. It is translated as CASSYAPAGEGYTF.

This sequence joins TRBV6-5 and TRBJ2-3; D ambiguous. The germline V gene has CDR1 MNHEY and CDR2 SVGAGI. The CDR3 is made up of 10 amino acids. Between the trimmed V and J ends, which lost 8 bases and 3 bases, there was a span of 3 bases. The CDR3 DNA reads as TGTGCCAGCCAGACAGATACGCAGTATTTT. It specifies CASQTDTQYF.

The chain recombines TRBV3-1 (or the pseudogene TRBV3-2) with TRBJ2-5; D gene uncertain. This CDR3 is 12 amino acids long. Trimming cost V 2 bases and J 3 bases, with 4 bases left between them. Germline CDR1 LGHDT, CDR2 YNNKEL (reference sequence). The CDR3 loop is CASSQLKETQYF. The CDR3 DNA sequence: TGTGCCAGCAGCCAACTGAAAGAGACCCAGTACTTC.

The rearrangement joins TRBV5-1 to TRBJ2-3; D unresolved. The germline V gene encodes CDR1 SGHRS and CDR2 YFSETQ. V lost 9 bases and J lost 6, with 17 bases in between. The CDR3 sequence is 13 residues long. The CDR3: CATTDPPADTQYF. CDR3 bases: TGCGCCACCACGGACCCACCGGCGGATACGCAGTATTTT.

This chain uses TRBV11-2 with TRBJ2-7, with D maybe TRBD2 (5 bases). The CDR3 is 12 residues long. Trimming removed 5 bases at V and 4 bases at J, with 9 bases between. Germline CDR1 is SGHAT and CDR2 is FQNNGV. DNA for the CDR3: TGTGCCAGCAGCACTAGTAGGTACGAGCAGTACTTC. This translates into CASSTSRYEQYF.

This clone was recorded once. This chain connects TRBV30 to TRBJ2-1, with 11 nucleotides matching TRBD1. Per germline, CDR1 GTSNPN and CDR2 SVGIG (reference sequence). The V gene end was trimmed by 4 bases and the J gene end by 9 bases; junction bases not matched to a gene: 20. There are 18 residues in the CDR3. The CDR3 spells CAWTHPGTGGYNGGEQFF. The CDR3 DNA reads as TGTGCCTGGACTCATCCCGGGACAGGGGGTTACAATGGCGGTGAGCAGTTCTTC.

The V gene is TRBV30, the J gene TRBJ2-5; a weak D match, TRBD2 (5 bases). CDR3 size: 17 residues. V was pared by 2 bases and J by 0 bases, with 19 bases between. Germline CDR1 GTSNPN, CDR2 SVGIG (reference sequence). The CDR3 loop is CAWSPLLDRVYQETQYF. The CDR3 coding sequence is TGTGCCTGGAGTCCGTTACTAGACCGGGTCTACCAAGAGACCCAGTACTTC.

This chain connects TRBV11-2 to TRBJ2-3; tentatively, D is TRBD2 (6 bases). Trimming removed 3 bases from V and 2 bases from J, with 15 bases in between. The length of the CDR3 is 16 residues. In germline, CDR1 is SGHAT, CDR2 FQNNGV. CDR3 in DNA: TGTGCCAGCAGCTTTGGTTCGGGGGAGAACACAGATACGCAGTATTTT. As protein: CASSFGSGENTDTQYF. Supplemented by reference TRBV11-2 and TRBJ2-3, the full variable domain reads EAGVAQSPRYKIIEKRQSVAFWCNPISGHATLYWYQQILGQGPKLLIQFQNNGVVDDSQLPKDRFSAERLKGVDSTLKIQPAKLEDSAVYLCASSFGSGENTDTQYFGPGTRLTVL.

The chain joins TRBV12-3 or TRBV12-4 to TRBJ1-2; D ambiguous. The CDR3 has 13 residues. Trimming pared 2 bases from V and 2 bases from J, leaving 6 bases between. DNA for the CDR3: TGTGCCAGCAGTTTATTGGGAAACTATGGCTACACCTTC. Protein sequence: CASSLLGNYGYTF.

The chain links TRBV19 to TRBJ2-7; 10 positions agree with TRBD1. Losses at the gene ends were 5 bases for V and 7 bases for J; bases not matched to a gene: 20. Germline CDR1 is LNHDA and CDR2 is SQIVND (reference sequence). The CDR3 extends over 18 amino acids. The CDR3 loop reads CASSEMTGGDPASREQYF. CDR3 bases: TGTGCCAGTAGTGAGATGACAGGGGGCGATCCCGCCTCTCGGGAGCAGTACTTC.

This chain links TRBV28 with TRBJ2-3, with D perhaps given as TRBD1 or TRBD2 (5 bases each). V shed 7 bases and J shed 0 bases, with 17 bases lying between them. The CDR3 length is 16 residues. Looked up from germline, CDR1 is MDHEN and CDR2 is SYDVKM. The chain's CDR3 is CASTLRGRGSTDTQYF. The CDR3 coding sequence is TGTGCCAGCACCCTAAGAGGTCGGGGCAGCACAGATACGCAGTATTTT.

The chain is built from TRBV12-3 or TRBV12-4 and TRBJ2-7; TRBD2 might be the D (6 bases). The length of the CDR3 is 13 residues. The V end was cut by 3 bases, the J end by 2 bases, with 8 bases between. CDR3 coding DNA: TGTGCCAGCAGTTTCCGGGGGACCTACGAGCAGTACGTC. It yields the protein CASSFRGTYEQYV.

The V call is TRBV6-5, the J call TRBJ2-1; D uncertain. The V end lost 4 bases, the J end lost 4 bases, and 8 bases lay between the germline ends. The CDR3 has 13 residues. CDR1 is MNHEY, CDR2 SVGAGI, per germline. The CDR3 here is CASSSRIYNEQFF. Written as DNA, the CDR3 is TGTGCCAGCAGTTCCCGCATTTACAATGAGCAGTTCTTC.

The chain is built from TRBV30 and TRBJ2-3, with D possibly being TRBD1 (6 bases). From germline, CDR1 is GTSNPN and CDR2 SVGIG (reference sequence). The CDR3 spans 12 residues. V was clipped by 5 bases and J by 5 bases, with 11 bases between them. The CDR3 nucleotides read TGTGCCTGGGGGCACAGGGTAGATACGCAGTATTTT. It specifies CAWGHRVDTQYF.

The chain couples TRBV2 to TRBJ1-5, with D possibly TRBD1 on 5 matching bases. Germline V CDR1 and CDR2: SNHLY, FYNNEI. The CDR3 spans 15 residues. Trimming cost V 7 bases and J 7 bases, with 20 bases left between them. This chain's CDR3 is CASTGTVGDPQPQHF. Written as DNA, the CDR3 is TGTGCCAGCACTGGGACCGTGGGGGATCCCCAGCCCCAGCATTTT.

This clone is a singleton in its sample. The rearrangement uses TRBV9 and TRBJ2-5; tentative D call: TRBD2 (5 bases). With 1 base removed from V and 0 bases from J, the gap between germline ends came to 10 bases. CDR1 is SGDLS, CDR2 YYNGEE, per germline. The CDR3 extends over 15 amino acids. CDR3 sequence reads: CASSVISGNQETQYF. CDR3 nucleotides: TGTGCCAGCAGCGTAATCTCGGGGAACCAAGAGACCCAGTACTTC.

This clone occurred a few times. The genes are TRBV15 and TRBJ2-7, with D tentatively TRBD1 (5 bases). The CDR3 consists of 14 residues. CDR1 is LNHNV, CDR2 YYDKDF, per germline (reference sequence). V shed 2 bases and J shed 4 bases, with 12 bases lying between them. Written as DNA, the CDR3 is TGTGCCACCAGCAGACAGGGATCAGCGTACGAGCAGTACGTC. This translates into CATSRQGSAYEQYV.

The chain links TRBV3-1 (or the pseudogene TRBV3-2) to TRBJ2-2, with a tentative D call TRBD2 (5 bases). The germline V gene encodes CDR1 LGHDT and CDR2 YNNKEL (reference sequence). This CDR3 has 15 residues. The V end was cut by 6 bases, the J end by 7 bases, with 18 bases between. The CDR3 DNA reads as TGTGCCAGCAGAGATACTAGTTATCCCGTCGGGGAGCTGTTTTTT. It translates to CASRDTSYPVGELFF.

The rearrangement joins TRBV19 to TRBJ2-1, with D possibly matching TRBD2 (7 bases). Trimming removed 3 bases at V and 4 bases at J, with 16 bases between. The CDR3 runs 16 residues. Germline V lookup: CDR1 LNHDA, CDR2 SQIVND (reference sequence). The CDR3 loop reads CASSMSRGAIYNEQFF. The CDR3 nucleotides read TGTGCCAGTAGTATGAGTCGGGGGGCTATTTACAATGAGCAGTTCTTC. The full variable domain, with the rest looked up from reference TRBV19 and TRBJ2-1, is DGGITQSPKYLFRKEGQNVTLSCEQNLNHDAMYWYRQDPGQGLRLIYYSQIVNDFQKGDIAEGYSVSREKKESFPLTVTSAQKNPTAFYLCASSMSRGAIYNEQFFGPGTRLTVL.

The CDR3 DNA reads TGTGCCAGCAGTTTTCTCGGGACAGGAGATAGCAATCAGCCCCAGCATTTT. Amino acids: CASSFLGTGDSNQPQHF. V gene TRBV28 combines with J gene TRBJ1-5; 8 bases are a match to TRBD1. Trimming at V came to 3 bases and at J to 0 bases, leaving 7 bases not matched to a gene. The germline V gene encodes CDR1 MDHEN and CDR2 SYDVKM. This CDR3 contains 17 residues.